A single sample gave rise to the 8 T cell receptor beta chains below, sequenced in a study of control samples from healthy donors and cancer patients (TCRdb year 2020). Receptor libraries were prepared by the immunoSEQ multiplex PCR assay. Entries here come from immuneACCESS through TCRdb and include only in-frame sequences with V and J called. Some clones fail to appear in such tables; in the studies checked, an unresolved V gene covers under half of the shortfall, and the cause of the remainder is unknown. For this sample the table gives some 200,000 clones, of which 91% were detected only once. Roughly 1.6% of the sample comes from the top ten. The sample comprised blood. These receptors were collected from a woman aged 30 to 39 in good health.

V is TRBV28 and J is TRBJ1-2, with TRBD1 matching over 8 bases. The CDR3 totals 14 residues. The germline V gene encodes CDR1 MDHEN and CDR2 SYDVKM. The ends lost 3 bases at V and 6 bases at J; junction bases unmatched: 6. The CDR3 sequence is CASSLDRVVHGYTF. CDR3 coding DNA: TGTGCCAGCAGTTTGGACAGGGTGGTGCATGGCTACACCTTC.

V usage is TRBV18 and J usage is TRBJ2-1, with 11 bases fitting TRBD1. There are 13 residues in the CDR3. Germline values: CDR1 KGHSH, CDR2 LQKENI. After removal of 3 bases from V and 10 bases from J, the junction contained 2 bases not matched to a gene. The CDR3 DNA reads TGTGCCAGCTCACCGGACAGGGGGCCCGAGCAGTTCTTC. Encoded protein: CASSPDRGPEQFF.

The rearrangement links TRBV12-3 or TRBV12-4 to TRBJ1-2, with a possible D match to TRBD1 (5 bases). There are 13 residues in the CDR3. V was pared by 6 bases and J by 2 bases, with 10 bases between. CDR3 nucleotide sequence: TGTGCCAGCAGGCCCGCAGGGAACTATGGCTACACCTTC. It yields the protein CASRPAGNYGYTF.

The chain couples TRBV11-1 to TRBJ2-3; 7 bases match TRBD2. The V gene end was trimmed by 3 bases and the J gene end by 1 base; junction bases not matched to a gene: 4. Germline loops: CDR1 SGHAT, CDR2 FQDESV (reference sequence). CDR3 size: 15 residues. The DNA of the CDR3 is TGTGCCAGCAGCTTCACTAGCGCCCGCACAGATACGCAGTATTTT. Protein: CASSFTSARTDTQYF. The full variable domain, its missing parts supplied by reference TRBV11-1 and TRBJ2-3, is EAEVAQSPRYKITEKSQAVAFWCDPISGHATLYWYRQILGQGPELLVQFQDESVVDDSQLPKDRFSAERLKGVDSTLKIQPAELGDSAMYLCASSFTSARTDTQYFGPGTRLTVL.

Concerning this clone: Mismatch with germline at one junction end may stem from a read error. The chain is built from TRBV23-1 and TRBJ1-2; D is uncertain. TRBV23-1 is an ORF for which the function is uncertain. This CDR3 is 12 amino acids long. This chain's CDR3 is CASSQSKYGYTF. In nucleotides, the CDR3 is TGCGCCAGCAGTCAATCTAAGTATGGCTACACCTTC.

The gene calls are TRBV7-9 and TRBJ2-3; D perhaps matches TRBD2 (6 bases). The CDR3 is 15 amino acids. The germline gives CDR1 SEHNR, CDR2 FQNEAQ (reference sequence). The V gene lost 2 bases and the J gene lost 1 base, with 10 bases spanning the gap. The CDR3 loop is CASSLSVAGTDTQYF. The CDR3 bases are TGTGCCAGCAGCTTATCGGTAGCGGGCACAGATACGCAGTATTTT.

J is TRBJ2-2 and V is TRBV4-2, with 11 positions matching TRBD1. The J segment lost 7 bases and the V segment lost 5 bases, leaving 6 bases of the junction unmatched. Per germline, CDR1 LGHNA and CDR2 YNFKEQ. CDR3 length: 15 residues. CDR3 in amino acids: CASSGQGAIGGELFF. In DNA form, the CDR3 reads TGTGCCAGCAGCGGACAGGGGGCGATTGGCGGGGAGCTGTTTTTT.

This rearrangement joins TRBV19 to TRBJ2-6, with D possibly TRBD1 on 6 matching bases. CDR1 and CDR2 (germline): LNHDA, SQIVND (reference sequence). The CDR3 contains 14 residues. V was cut by 7 bases and J by 1 base, with 8 bases left in between. The CDR3 coding sequence is TGTGCCAGTACCAGGGGTTCTGGGGCCAACGTCCTGACTTTC. Translation: CASTRGSGANVLTF.